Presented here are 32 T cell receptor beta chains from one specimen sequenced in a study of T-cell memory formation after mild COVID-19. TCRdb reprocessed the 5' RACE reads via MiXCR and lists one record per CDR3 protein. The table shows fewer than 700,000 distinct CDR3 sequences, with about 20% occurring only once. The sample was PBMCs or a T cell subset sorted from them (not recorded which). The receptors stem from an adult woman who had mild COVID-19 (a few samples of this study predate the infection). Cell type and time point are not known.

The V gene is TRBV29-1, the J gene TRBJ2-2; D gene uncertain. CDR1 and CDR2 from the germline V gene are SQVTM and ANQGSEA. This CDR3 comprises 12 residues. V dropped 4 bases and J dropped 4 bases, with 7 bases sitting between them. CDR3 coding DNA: TGCAGCGTTGTTATTTCCACCGGGGAGCTGTTTTTT. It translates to CSVVISTGELFF.

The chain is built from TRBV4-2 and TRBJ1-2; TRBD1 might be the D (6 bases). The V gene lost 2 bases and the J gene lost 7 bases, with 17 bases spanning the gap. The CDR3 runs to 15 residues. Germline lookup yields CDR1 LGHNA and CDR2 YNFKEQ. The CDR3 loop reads CASSQSRGMAGGYTF. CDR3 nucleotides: TGTGCCAGCAGCCAATCCAGGGGCATGGCAGGTGGCTACACCTTC.

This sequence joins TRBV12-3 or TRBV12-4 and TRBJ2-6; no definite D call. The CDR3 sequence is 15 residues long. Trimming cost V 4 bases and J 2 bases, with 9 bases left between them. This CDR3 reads CASSWGGAGANVLTF. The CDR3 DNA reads TGTGCCAGCAGTTGGGGTGGGGCTGGGGCCAACGTCCTGACTTTC.

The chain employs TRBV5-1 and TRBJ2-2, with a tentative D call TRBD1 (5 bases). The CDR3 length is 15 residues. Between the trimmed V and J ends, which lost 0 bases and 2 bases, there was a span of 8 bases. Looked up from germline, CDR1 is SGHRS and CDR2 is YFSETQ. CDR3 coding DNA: TGCGCCAGCAGCTTGGTTGGACACAACACCGGGGAGCTGTTTTTT. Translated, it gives CASSLVGHNTGELFF.

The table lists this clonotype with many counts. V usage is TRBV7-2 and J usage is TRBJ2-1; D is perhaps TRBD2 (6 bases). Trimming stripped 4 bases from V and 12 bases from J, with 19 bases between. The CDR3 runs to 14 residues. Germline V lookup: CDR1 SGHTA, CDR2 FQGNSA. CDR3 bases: TGTGCCAGCAGCTCAGGGACTGGGAGTGCAGGGCAGTTCTTC. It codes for CASSSGTGSAGQFF.

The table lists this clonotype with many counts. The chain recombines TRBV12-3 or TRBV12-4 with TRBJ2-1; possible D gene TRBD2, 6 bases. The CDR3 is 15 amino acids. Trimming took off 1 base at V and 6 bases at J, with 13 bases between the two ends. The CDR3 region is CASSLGGGAANEQFF. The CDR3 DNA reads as TGTGCCAGCAGTTTAGGGGGCGGGGCGGCCAATGAGCAGTTCTTC.

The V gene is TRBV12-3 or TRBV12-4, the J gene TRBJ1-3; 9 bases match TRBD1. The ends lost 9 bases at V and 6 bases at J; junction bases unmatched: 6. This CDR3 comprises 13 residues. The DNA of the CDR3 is TGTGCCAGTGGGACAGGGCCGTTAAACACCATATATTTT. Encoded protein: CASGTGPLNTIYF.

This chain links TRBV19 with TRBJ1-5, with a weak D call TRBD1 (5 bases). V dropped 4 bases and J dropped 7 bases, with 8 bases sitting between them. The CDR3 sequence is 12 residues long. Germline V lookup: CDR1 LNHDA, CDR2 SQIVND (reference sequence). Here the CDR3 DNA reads TGTGCCAGTAGTACCGACAGCCAGCCCCAGCATTTT. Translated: CASSTDSQPQHF.

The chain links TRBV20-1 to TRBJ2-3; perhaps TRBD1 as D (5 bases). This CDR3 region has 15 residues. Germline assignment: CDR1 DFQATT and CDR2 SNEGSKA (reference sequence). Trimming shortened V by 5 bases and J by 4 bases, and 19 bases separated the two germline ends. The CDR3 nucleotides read TGCAGTGCTGGCCCCTGGGGCATTCGGTCAGATACGCAGTATTTT. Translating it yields CSAGPWGIRSDTQYF.

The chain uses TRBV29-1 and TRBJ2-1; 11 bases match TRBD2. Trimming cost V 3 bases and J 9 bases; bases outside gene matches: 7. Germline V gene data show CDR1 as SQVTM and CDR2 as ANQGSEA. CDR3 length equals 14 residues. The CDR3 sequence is CSVEGLADRSEQFF. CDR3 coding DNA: TGCAGCGTTGAGGGACTAGCGGACCGCAGTGAGCAGTTCTTC.

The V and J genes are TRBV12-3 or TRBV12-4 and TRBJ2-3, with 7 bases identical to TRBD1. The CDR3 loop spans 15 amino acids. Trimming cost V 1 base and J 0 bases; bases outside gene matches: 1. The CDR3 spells CASSLGDRSTDTQYF. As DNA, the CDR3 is TGTGCCAGCAGTTTAGGGGACAGAAGCACAGATACGCAGTATTTT.

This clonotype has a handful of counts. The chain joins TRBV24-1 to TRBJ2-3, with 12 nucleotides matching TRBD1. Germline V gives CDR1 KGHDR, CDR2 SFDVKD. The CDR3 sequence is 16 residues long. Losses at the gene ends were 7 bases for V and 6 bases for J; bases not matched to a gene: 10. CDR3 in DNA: TGTGCCACCAGCCTCCTTGGGACAGGGGGCTACGATACGCAGTATTTT. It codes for CATSLLGTGGYDTQYF.

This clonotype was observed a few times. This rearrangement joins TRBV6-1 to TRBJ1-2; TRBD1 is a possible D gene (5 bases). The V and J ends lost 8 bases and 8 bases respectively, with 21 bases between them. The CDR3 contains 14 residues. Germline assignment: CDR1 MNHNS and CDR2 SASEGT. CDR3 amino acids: CASRDSYSVGGYTF. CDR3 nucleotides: TGTGCCAGCCGAGACAGCTACTCGGTGGGAGGCTACACCTTC.

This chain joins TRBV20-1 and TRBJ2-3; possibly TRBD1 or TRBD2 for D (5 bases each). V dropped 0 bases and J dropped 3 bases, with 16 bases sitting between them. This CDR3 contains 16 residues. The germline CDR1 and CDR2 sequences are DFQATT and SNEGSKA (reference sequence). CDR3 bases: TGCAGTGCTAGAGATCACCGGGAATCAGGGACAGATACGCAGTATTTT. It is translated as CSARDHRESGTDTQYF.

CDR3 nucleotide sequence: TGTGCCAGCAGTGAAAGTGGGGGGGGCGGCGCAGATACGCAGTATTTT. Protein product: CASSESGGGGADTQYF. The gene calls are TRBV25-1 and TRBJ2-3; TRBD2 might be the D (7 bases). CDR3 length: 16 residues. V was pared by 2 bases and J by 4 bases, with 16 bases between. Germline CDR1 and CDR2: MGHDK and SYGVNS.

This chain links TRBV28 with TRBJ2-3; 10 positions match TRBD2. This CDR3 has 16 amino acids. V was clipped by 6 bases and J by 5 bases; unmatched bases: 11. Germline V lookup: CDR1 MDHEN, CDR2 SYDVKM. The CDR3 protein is CASSTPLAGEVDTQYF. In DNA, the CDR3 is TGTGCCAGCAGCACCCCTCTAGCGGGAGAGGTAGATACGCAGTATTTT.

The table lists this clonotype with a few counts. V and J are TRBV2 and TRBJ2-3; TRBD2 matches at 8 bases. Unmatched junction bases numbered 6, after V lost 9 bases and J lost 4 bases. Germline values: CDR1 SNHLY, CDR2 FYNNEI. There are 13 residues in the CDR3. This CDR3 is CASNRLASDTQYF. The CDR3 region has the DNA TGTGCCAGTAATCGACTAGCGTCAGATACGCAGTATTTT. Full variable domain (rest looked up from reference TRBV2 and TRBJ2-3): EPEVTQTPSHQVTQMGQEVILRCVPISNHLYFYWYRQILGQKVEFLVSFYNNEISEKSEIFDDQFSVERPDGSNFTLKIRSTKLEDSAMYFCASNRLASDTQYFGPGTRLTVL.

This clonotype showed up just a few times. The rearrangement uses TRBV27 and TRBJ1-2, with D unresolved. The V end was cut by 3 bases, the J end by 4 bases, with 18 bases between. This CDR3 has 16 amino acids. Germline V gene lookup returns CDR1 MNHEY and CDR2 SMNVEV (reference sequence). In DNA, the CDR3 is TGTGCCAGCAGTTTTTCTTACGGAACCACTTTCTATGGCTACACCTTC. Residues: CASSFSYGTTFYGYTF.

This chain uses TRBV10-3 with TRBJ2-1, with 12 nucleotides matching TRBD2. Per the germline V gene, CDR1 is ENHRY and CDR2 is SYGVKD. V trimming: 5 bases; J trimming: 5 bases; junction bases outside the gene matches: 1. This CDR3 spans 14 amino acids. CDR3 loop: CAISTSGRNNEQFF. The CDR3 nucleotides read TGTGCCATCAGTACTAGCGGGAGGAACAATGAGCAGTTCTTC.

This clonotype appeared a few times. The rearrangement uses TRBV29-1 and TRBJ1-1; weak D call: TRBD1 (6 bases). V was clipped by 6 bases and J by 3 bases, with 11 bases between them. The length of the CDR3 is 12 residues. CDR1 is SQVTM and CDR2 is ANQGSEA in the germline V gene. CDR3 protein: CSVHRVDTEAFF. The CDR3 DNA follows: TGCAGCGTCCACAGGGTGGACACTGAAGCTTTCTTT.

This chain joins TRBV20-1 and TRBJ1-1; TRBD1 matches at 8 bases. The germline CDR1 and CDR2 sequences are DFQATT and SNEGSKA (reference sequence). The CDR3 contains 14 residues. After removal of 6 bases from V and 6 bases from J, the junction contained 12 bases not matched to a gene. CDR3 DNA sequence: TGCAGTGCCAAACTTGGACAGGGAAGCTCTGAAGCTTTCTTT. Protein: CSAKLGQGSSEAFF.

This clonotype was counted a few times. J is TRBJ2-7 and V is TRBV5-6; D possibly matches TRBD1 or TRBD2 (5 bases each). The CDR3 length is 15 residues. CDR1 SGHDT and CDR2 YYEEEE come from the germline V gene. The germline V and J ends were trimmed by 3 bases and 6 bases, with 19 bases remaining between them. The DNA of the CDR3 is TGTGCCAGCAGCTACACCGGGGCTCGAATGGGCGAGCAGTACTTC. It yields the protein CASSYTGARMGEQYF.

CDR3 DNA sequence: TGTGCCAGCAATGAGAGGACAGACCCCTTTTTGGCCAAAAACATTCAGTACTTC. This translates into CASNERTDPFLAKNIQYF. V usage is TRBV2 and J usage is TRBJ2-4; D may be TRBD1 (6 bases). Trimming took 7 bases from V and 1 from J, leaving 23 bases between them. The CDR3 consists of 18 residues. Germline V gene lookup returns CDR1 SNHLY and CDR2 FYNNEI.

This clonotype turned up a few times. The CDR3 loop reads CASSYWYQPQHF. CDR3 nucleotides: TGTGCCAGCAGTTACTGGTATCAGCCCCAGCATTTT. J is TRBJ1-5 and V is TRBV6-5; D remains unclear. Trimming shortened V by 1 base and J by 5 bases, and 3 bases separated the two germline ends. Germline CDR1 and CDR2: MNHEY and SVGAGI. The CDR3 runs to 12 residues.

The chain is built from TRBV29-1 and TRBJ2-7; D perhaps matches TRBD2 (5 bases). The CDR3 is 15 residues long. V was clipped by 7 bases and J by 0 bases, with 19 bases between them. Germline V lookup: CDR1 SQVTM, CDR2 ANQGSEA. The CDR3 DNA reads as TGCAGCGCCCGGTTGAGGGCCAAGAGCTCCTACGAGCAGTACTTC. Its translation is CSARLRAKSSYEQYF.

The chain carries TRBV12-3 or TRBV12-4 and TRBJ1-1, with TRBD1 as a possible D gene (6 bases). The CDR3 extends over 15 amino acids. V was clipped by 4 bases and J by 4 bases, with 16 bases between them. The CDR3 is CASSSLTGGVTEAFF. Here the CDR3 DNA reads TGTGCCAGCAGTTCTTTGACAGGAGGGGTCACTGAAGCTTTCTTT.

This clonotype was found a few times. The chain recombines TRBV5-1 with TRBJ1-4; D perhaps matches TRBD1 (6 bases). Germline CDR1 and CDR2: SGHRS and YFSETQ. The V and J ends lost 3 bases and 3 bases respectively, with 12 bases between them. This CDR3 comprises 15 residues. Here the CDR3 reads CASSSQQGSNEKLFF. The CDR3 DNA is TGCGCCAGCAGCTCCCAACAGGGATCTAATGAAAAACTGTTTTTT.

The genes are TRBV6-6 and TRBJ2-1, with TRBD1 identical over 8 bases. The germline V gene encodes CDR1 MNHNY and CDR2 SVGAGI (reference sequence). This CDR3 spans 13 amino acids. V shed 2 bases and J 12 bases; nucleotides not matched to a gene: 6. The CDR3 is CASSYGTGSPQFF. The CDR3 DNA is TGTGCCAGCAGTTACGGGACAGGCTCTCCGCAGTTCTTC.

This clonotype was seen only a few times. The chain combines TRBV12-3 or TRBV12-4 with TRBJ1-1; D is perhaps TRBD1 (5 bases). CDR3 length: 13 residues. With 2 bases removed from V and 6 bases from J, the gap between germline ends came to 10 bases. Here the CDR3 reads CASSLFLGAEAFF. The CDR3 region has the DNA TGTGCCAGCAGTTTATTTTTGGGGGCTGAAGCTTTCTTT.

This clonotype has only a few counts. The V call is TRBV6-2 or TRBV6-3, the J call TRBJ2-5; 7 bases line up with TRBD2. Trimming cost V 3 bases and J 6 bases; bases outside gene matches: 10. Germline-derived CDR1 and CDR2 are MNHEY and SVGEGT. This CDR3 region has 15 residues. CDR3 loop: CASSYDTGAGKTQYF. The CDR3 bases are TGTGCCAGCAGTTATGACACGGGAGCGGGAAAGACCCAGTACTTC.

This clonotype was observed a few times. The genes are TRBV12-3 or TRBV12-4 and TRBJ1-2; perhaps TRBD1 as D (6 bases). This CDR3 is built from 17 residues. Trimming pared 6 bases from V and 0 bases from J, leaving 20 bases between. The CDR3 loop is CASRRLAGEGTNYGYTF. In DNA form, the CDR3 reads TGTGCCAGCAGGCGCCTTGCAGGGGAAGGAACTAACTATGGCTACACCTTC.

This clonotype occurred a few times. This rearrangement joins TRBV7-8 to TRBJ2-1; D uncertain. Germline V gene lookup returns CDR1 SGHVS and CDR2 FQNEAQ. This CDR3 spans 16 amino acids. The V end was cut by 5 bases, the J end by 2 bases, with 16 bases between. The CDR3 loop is CASSHRDAETYNEQFF. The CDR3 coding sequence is TGTGCCAGCAGCCATCGTGACGCGGAAACCTACAATGAGCAGTTCTTC.